This T cell receptor beta chain emerged from a study of blood T cell repertoires in COVID-19. Study overall: The United States, Italy and Spain supplied acute and convalescent COVID-19 samples. In each case, the material was cDNA or gDNA derived from T cells, B-cell-depleted T cells, or PBMCs.

The CDR3 is 11 residues long. Trimming left V 5 bases short and J 3 bases short, with 5 bases between. The germline V gene encodes CDR1 SGHAT and CDR2 FQNNGV. In the authors' workflow: It was from reference gene primer amplification that nucleated cell counts were estimated. Clones were read by immunoSEQ multiplex PCR, and TCRdb kept only the in-frame ones, dropping some. V and J calls and clone size follow that table, whereas D and trimming were derived from the DNA. The sample contains a few hundred thousand clones, around 89% of which appear only once. Sequencing was performed on peripheral blood. This rearrangement joins TRBV11-2 to TRBJ2-7, with D uncertain. This TCR came from a man aged 60 to 69 who had recovered from COVID-19. The CDR3 region has the DNA TGTGCCAGCAGCCCAATCTACGAGCAGTACTTC. Translation gives CASSPIYEQYF.